The 15 T cell receptor beta chains below come from one sample, sequenced in a study of OX40 agonist ivuxolimab in advanced cancers. The library was generated by the immunoSEQ multiplex PCR assay. In TCRdb, the immuneACCESS table is reduced to in-frame sequences with V and J assigned. These tables do not hold every clone; where another copy was compared, an unresolved V gene accounts for under half, and the others remain unexplained. The sample records 11,000 to 15,000 clones, over 85% of which are singletons. The leading ten clones occupy around a fifth of the sample. This material consisted of CD4+ or CD8+ T cells sorted from blood, taken in a trial of the OX40 agonist ivuxolimab. All receptors come from an adult with an advanced solid tumor such as melanoma, head and neck, liver or kidney cancer.

This sequence joins TRBV6-1 and TRBJ1-3; D possibly corresponds to TRBD1 (5 bases). The germline CDR1 and CDR2 sequences are MNHNS and SASEGT. Trimming cost V 6 bases and J 6 bases, with 12 bases left between them. The CDR3 is 13 residues long. The DNA of the CDR3 is TGTGCCAGCAGGACAGATTACCTAAACACCATATATTTT. The encoded protein is CASRTDYLNTIYF.

The chain employs TRBV2 and TRBJ2-7; 8 nucleotides match TRBD1. The CDR3 spans 13 residues. Germline V gene data show CDR1 as SNHLY and CDR2 as FYNNEI. Trimming at V came to 6 bases and at J to 4 bases, leaving 5 bases not matched to a gene. As DNA, the CDR3 is TGTGCCAGCAGGAGGACAGGGCAGTACGAGCAGTACTTC. Translating it yields CASRRTGQYEQYF.

The chain couples TRBV6-5 to TRBJ2-1, with a tentative D call TRBD1 (5 bases). The germline V gene encodes CDR1 MNHEY and CDR2 SVGAGI. Trimming shortened V by 1 base and J by 7 bases, and 11 bases separated the two germline ends. The CDR3 runs 14 residues. In DNA, the CDR3 is TGTGCCAGCAGTTACTTGGCCCCAGGGAATGAGCAGTTCTTC. Translation gives CASSYLAPGNEQFF.

The chain links TRBV6-4 to TRBJ2-1; D remains ambiguous. Germline V gene data show CDR1 as MRHNA and CDR2 as SNTAGT. V was clipped by 1 base and J by 6 bases, with 13 bases between them. The CDR3 runs 15 residues. Here the CDR3 DNA reads TGTGCCAGCAGTGACTTCCCTGGTAGCAGCAATGAGCAGTTCTTC. Residues: CASSDFPGSSNEQFF.

The rearrangement uses TRBV5-4 and TRBJ2-5; TRBD1 matches 8 bases. The V gene end was trimmed by 3 bases and the J gene end by 3 bases; junction bases not matched to a gene: 10. The CDR3 loop spans 16 amino acids. Germline loops: CDR1 SGHNT, CDR2 YYREEE (reference sequence). For the CDR3, the DNA is TGTGCCAGCAGCTCCCTCCTGGACAGGGATGAAGAGACCCAGTACTTC. As protein: CASSSLLDRDEETQYF.

Only one count was recorded for this clone. A junction boundary mismatches the germline segment, possibly from a read error. This chain joins TRBV10-1 and TRBJ2-3; 8 nucleotides match TRBD2. The CDR3 sequence is 16 residues long. The V gene's germline CDR1 is WNHNN and CDR2 SYGVQD (reference sequence). In DNA form, the CDR3 reads TGCGTCAGCAGTGAGTATGTAGCGGGAAGCACAGATACGCAGTATTTT. It codes for CVSSEYVAGSTDTQYF.

The chain has TRBV7-6 and TRBJ1-1; 9 bases are a match to TRBD1. The trim removed 5 bases at V and 4 bases at J, leaving 5 bases unmatched. The CDR3 spans 14 residues. Germline CDR1 and CDR2: SGHVS and FNYEAQ. The CDR3 DNA sequence: TGTGCCAGCAGCATGGGGACAGGGCCCACTGAAGCTTTCTTT. Protein product: CASSMGTGPTEAFF.

The chain recombines TRBV19 with TRBJ1-2; D ambiguous. Germline V lookup: CDR1 LNHDA, CDR2 SQIVND (reference sequence). V lost 10 bases to trimming and J lost 4 bases, with 13 bases between them. The length of the CDR3 is 12 residues. DNA for the CDR3: TGTGCCACCTCTCCCTCGGGCTATGGCTACACCTTC. This encodes CATSPSGYGYTF.

The chain employs TRBV27 and TRBJ1-5; 12 positions match TRBD1. Germline V gene sequence: CDR1 MNHEY, CDR2 SMNVEV (reference sequence). This CDR3 comprises 17 residues. With V trimmed by 6 bases and J by 2 bases, 8 bases remained unmatched. The CDR3 protein is CASRTGQGAWGNQPQHF. The CDR3 DNA reads TGTGCCAGCAGAACGGGACAGGGGGCTTGGGGCAATCAGCCCCAGCATTTT.

This chain links TRBV4-1 with TRBJ1-1; D perhaps matches TRBD1 (6 bases). This CDR3 is built from 14 residues. The V gene lost 1 base and the J gene lost 5 bases, with 11 bases spanning the gap. CDR1 MGHRA and CDR2 YSYEKL come from the germline V gene. The CDR3 is CASSQAGGWTEAFF. The CDR3 region has the DNA TGCGCCAGCAGCCAAGCGGGGGGCTGGACTGAAGCTTTCTTT.

The rearrangement uses TRBV2 and TRBJ2-5; D not certain. This CDR3 has 16 residues. The germline V gene has CDR1 SNHLY and CDR2 FYNNEI. Trimming shortened V by 6 bases and J by 1 base, and 18 bases separated the two germline ends. The CDR3 region is CASSLSLGTSQETQYF. The CDR3 DNA reads as TGTGCCAGCAGCCTATCGCTCGGAACGAGCCAAGAGACCCAGTACTTC.

This chain links TRBV15 with TRBJ1-4, with a possible D match to TRBD1 (5 bases). With 3 bases removed from V and 7 bases from J, the gap between germline ends came to 9 bases. This CDR3 contains 13 residues. From germline, CDR1 is LNHNV and CDR2 YYDKDF (reference sequence). The CDR3 DNA sequence: TGTGCCACCAGCAGTGTAAGGGGTGAAAAACTGTTTTTT. Its protein is CATSSVRGEKLFF.

The J gene is TRBJ2-7, the V gene TRBV10-2; D is unresolved. In germline, CDR1 is WSHSY, CDR2 SAAADI. The CDR3 length is 12 residues. The ends were cut back, 8 bases at V and 0 bases at J, with 8 bases in the middle. CDR3 coding DNA: TGCGCCAGCCGGGCAATCTCCTACGAGCAGTACTTC. Translated: CASRAISYEQYF.

The chain joins TRBV29-1 to TRBJ2-1; the match to TRBD2 covers 7 bases. Germline V lookup: CDR1 SQVTM, CDR2 ANQGSEA. The CDR3 spans 14 residues. J was trimmed by 1 base and V by 6 bases; bases with no gene match: 6. The DNA for the CDR3 is TGCAGCGTGGTACTAGCGCCTTCCTACAATGAGCAGTTCTTC. Its translation: CSVVLAPSYNEQFF.

A single count supports this clone. This chain joins TRBV28 and TRBJ1-1; no clear D gene. CDR1 and CDR2 (germline): MDHEN, SYDVKM. Trimming left V 7 bases short and J 0 bases short, with 12 bases between. This CDR3 contains 14 residues. CDR3 sequence (DNA): TGTGCCAGCACCTTGGGGAGTTTGAACACTGAAGCTTTCTTT. Its translation is CASTLGSLNTEAFF.